These 31 T cell receptor beta chains were sequenced from one sample in a study of blood T cell repertoires in COVID-19. The data were produced by immunoSEQ multiplex PCR, yet TCRdb's version contains in-frame clones alone and is incomplete. The sample carries 130,000 to 150,000 clones, roughly 90% recorded once. Sequencing was performed on peripheral blood. The receptors shown here come from a woman between 50 and 59 years old with acute or convalescent COVID-19.

The genes are TRBV6-1 and TRBJ1-4; 8 nucleotides line up with TRBD1. The ends lost 5 bases at V and 5 bases at J; junction bases unmatched: 4. The CDR3 is 14 amino acids. Per the germline V gene, CDR1 is MNHNS and CDR2 is SASEGT. CDR3 loop: CASSSRTGNEKLFF. Written as DNA, the CDR3 is TGTGCCAGCAGTTCCCGGACAGGGAATGAAAAACTGTTTTTT.

The chain is built from TRBV7-3 and TRBJ2-5, with 16 bases matching TRBD2. The V and J ends lost 3 bases and 4 bases, in that order; junction bases with no gene match: 8. The CDR3 consists of 18 residues. Germline CDR1 reads SGHTA; CDR2 reads FQGTGA. The CDR3 spells CASSFGTSGRATPETQYF. In DNA form, the CDR3 reads TGTGCCAGCAGCTTCGGGACTAGCGGGAGGGCGACGCCAGAGACCCAGTACTTC. The full variable domain, in which reference TRBV7-3 and TRBJ2-5 provide the parts outside the CDR3, is GAGVSQTPSNKVTEKGKYVELRCDPISGHTALYWYRQSLGQGPEFLIYFQGTGAADDSGLPNDRFFAVRPEGSVSTLKIQRTERGDSAVYLCASSFGTSGRATPETQYFGPGTRLLVL.

With respect to this clone: Other DNA sequences within the sample encode an identical CDR3. The chain links TRBV4-1 to TRBJ1-1; D not resolved. Trimming cost V 1 base and J 0 bases, with 6 bases left between them. The germline CDR1 and CDR2 sequences are MGHRA and YSYEKL. The CDR3 consists of 14 residues. The CDR3 spells CASSQVTVNTEAFF. The CDR3 DNA reads TGCGCCAGCAGCCAAGTTACGGTGAACACTGAAGCTTTCTTT.

The genes are TRBV11-3 and TRBJ2-1, with 7 bases fitting TRBD1. This CDR3 contains 15 residues. The germline CDR1 and CDR2 sequences are SGHNT and YENEEA. The V segment lost 3 bases and the J segment 4 bases; nucleotides outside the gene matches: 6. CDR3 sequence (DNA): TGTGCCAGCAGCTTTGGGACAGCCTCTTACAATGAGCAGTTCTTC. It specifies CASSFGTASYNEQFF.

The genes are TRBV7-6 and TRBJ1-2; 10 bases fit TRBD1. Looked up from germline, CDR1 is SGHVS and CDR2 is FNYEAQ. The V segment lost 0 bases and the J segment 6 bases; nucleotides outside the gene matches: 4. CDR3 size: 15 residues. Here the CDR3 DNA reads TGTGCCAGCAGCTTAGCTGGACAGGGGGGTCATGGCTACACCTTC. Its protein product is CASSLAGQGGHGYTF.

The gene calls are TRBV7-2 and TRBJ1-1; 8 nucleotides align to TRBD1. V was pared by 5 bases and J by 5 bases, with 7 bases of the junction left unmatched. Per germline, CDR1 SGHTA and CDR2 FQGNSA. The CDR3 runs 14 residues. The CDR3 coding sequence is TGTGCCAGCAGCCCAAGGACAGGGCGGACTGAAGCTTTCTTT. Amino acid sequence: CASSPRTGRTEAFF.

The V call is TRBV7-3, the J call TRBJ2-2; weak D call: TRBD2 (6 bases). The CDR3 runs 16 residues. Germline lookup yields CDR1 SGHTA and CDR2 FQGTGA. Between the trimmed V and J ends, which lost 2 bases and 2 bases, there was a span of 12 bases. CDR3 amino acids: CASSLVLAENTGELFF. CDR3 coding DNA: TGTGCCAGCAGCTTAGTACTAGCAGAAAACACCGGGGAGCTGTTTTTT.

The chain has TRBV7-9 and TRBJ2-7, with D possibly being TRBD1 (6 bases). Germline V gene data show CDR1 as SEHNR and CDR2 as FQNEAQ (reference sequence). V lost 2 bases, J lost 3 bases, and 11 bases lay in between. The CDR3 sequence is 14 residues long. The CDR3 reads CASSLRTGNYEQYF. Written as DNA, the CDR3 is TGTGCCAGCAGCTTAAGAACAGGGAACTACGAGCAGTACTTC. The variable domain in full, with the rest retrieved from reference TRBV7-9 and TRBJ2-7, is DTGVSQNPRHKITKRGQNVTFRCDPISEHNRLYWYRQTLGQGPEFLTYFQNEAQLEKSRLLSDRFSAERPKGSFSTLEIQRTEQGDSAMYLCASSLRTGNYEQYFGPGTRLTVT.

This chain links TRBV5-1 with TRBJ2-7; 7 nucleotides align to TRBD2. Trimming at V came to 0 bases and at J to 5 bases, leaving 8 bases not matched to a gene. Germline lookup yields CDR1 SGHRS and CDR2 YFSETQ. This CDR3 contains 15 residues. The CDR3 spells CASSLVAGEDNEQYF. The CDR3 region has the DNA TGCGCCAGCAGCTTGGTGGCGGGGGAAGACAACGAGCAGTACTTC.

This CDR3 is CASSQTGLGPSTDTQYF. The CDR3 DNA reads as TGTGCCAGCAGTCAGACGGGACTAGGACCTAGCACAGATACGCAGTATTTT. The rearrangement links TRBV2 to TRBJ2-3, with 8 bases that match TRBD2. This CDR3 comprises 17 residues. V lost 5 bases, J lost 0 bases, and 10 bases stayed unmatched. The germline V gene encodes CDR1 SNHLY and CDR2 FYNNEI.

V usage is TRBV6-6 and J usage is TRBJ2-7, with TRBD2 identical over 14 bases. J was trimmed by 3 bases and V by 5 bases; bases with no gene match: 9. This CDR3 spans 17 amino acids. Germline V gives CDR1 MNHNY, CDR2 SVGAGI (reference sequence). CDR3: CASSLQGLAGANYEQYF. The CDR3 DNA sequence: TGTGCCAGCAGTCTCCAGGGACTAGCGGGGGCCAACTACGAGCAGTACTTC.

The V gene is TRBV28, the J gene TRBJ1-5; perhaps TRBD1 as D (5 bases). V was cut by 2 bases and J by 1 base, with 6 bases left in between. Germline V gene lookup returns CDR1 MDHEN and CDR2 SYDVKM. CDR3 length: 14 residues. The CDR3 is CASSLGGSNQPQHF. CDR3 coding DNA: TGTGCCAGCAGTTTAGGGGGGAGCAATCAGCCCCAGCATTTT. The variable domain in full, with the rest retrieved from reference TRBV28 and TRBJ1-5, is DVKVTQSSRYLVKRTGEKVFLECVQDMDHENMFWYRQDPGLGLRLIYFSYDVKMKEKGDIPEGYSVSREKKERFSLILESASTNQTSMYLCASSLGGSNQPQHFGDGTRLSIL.

This chain joins TRBV10-1 and TRBJ2-1, with 9 bases identical to TRBD1. The CDR3 is 16 residues long. The V and J ends lost 1 base and 8 bases, in that order; junction bases with no gene match: 9. The V gene's germline CDR1 is WNHNN and CDR2 SYGVQD (reference sequence). The CDR3 nucleotides are TGCGCCAGCAGTGAGTATAACAGGGGGCGCCCCGATGAGCAGTTCTTC. This gives the protein CASSEYNRGRPDEQFF.

This chain uses TRBV28 with TRBJ1-2; 7 nucleotides agree with TRBD1. The trim removed 4 bases at V and 4 bases at J, leaving 9 bases unmatched. Germline V lookup: CDR1 MDHEN, CDR2 SYDVKM. The CDR3 is 15 amino acids. The CDR3 DNA is TGTGCCAGCAGTTCGACGGGACAGCCAACCTATGGCTACACCTTC. Translated: CASSSTGQPTYGYTF.

The rearrangement links TRBV13 to TRBJ2-5; D perhaps matches TRBD2 (5 bases). Trimming took off 2 bases at V and 1 base at J, with 14 bases between the two ends. Per germline, CDR1 PRHDT and CDR2 FYEKMQ (reference sequence). The CDR3 has 16 amino acids. CDR3 sequence: CASSLLGVRAQETQYF. As DNA, the CDR3 is TGTGCCAGCAGCTTACTAGGAGTGAGGGCCCAAGAGACCCAGTACTTC. Looking up the rest from reference TRBV13 and TRBJ2-5 gives the full variable domain: AAGVIQSPRHLIKEKRETATLKCYPIPRHDTVYWYQQGPGQDPQFLISFYEKMQSDKGSIPDRFSAQQFSDYHSELNMSSLELGDSALYFCASSLLGVRAQETQYFGPGTRLLVL.

The gene calls are TRBV29-1 and TRBJ2-7, with 9 bases that match TRBD1. The CDR3 is made up of 12 amino acids. CDR1 and CDR2 from the germline V gene are SQVTM and ANQGSEA. Losses at the gene ends were 7 bases for V and 6 bases for J; bases not matched to a gene: 7. The CDR3 coding sequence is TGCAGCGCCAGGACAGGGGTAGGCGAGCAGTACTTC. Its protein product is CSARTGVGEQYF.

The genes are TRBV4-2 and TRBJ2-7; no definite D call. Germline CDR1 and CDR2: LGHNA and YNFKEQ. With 1 base removed from V and 0 bases from J, the gap between germline ends came to 13 bases. The CDR3 has 16 amino acids. CDR3 region: CASSQVDERRSYEQYF. CDR3 bases: TGTGCCAGCAGCCAAGTAGATGAGCGCCGCTCCTACGAGCAGTACTTC.

V is TRBV12-5 and J is TRBJ2-7; 12 bases align to TRBD2. V gave up 4 bases and J gave up 3 bases; unmatched junction bases: 4. CDR3 size: 15 residues. Germline CDR1 is LGHNT and CDR2 is FRNRAP. CDR3: CASGSTSGGYYEQYF. CDR3 coding DNA: TGTGCTAGTGGTTCCACTAGCGGGGGGTACTACGAGCAGTACTTC. The full variable domain, rest sourced from reference TRBV12-5 and TRBJ2-7, is DARVTQTPRHKVTEMGQEVTMRCQPILGHNTVFWYRQTMMQGLELLAYFRNRAPLDDSGMPKDRFSAEMPDATLATLKIQPSEPRDSAVYFCASGSTSGGYYEQYFGPGTRLTVT.

V gene TRBV21-1 combines with J gene TRBJ2-5; the D segment call TRBD1 is taken from the table without a DNA check. TRBV21-1 is deemed a pseudogene. CDR3 length: 14 residues. CDR3 in amino acids: CASSRVGLQETQYF. The CDR3 nucleotides read TGTGCCAGCAGCAGAGTGGGGCTCCAAGAGACCCAGTACTTC.

The chain recombines TRBV6-5 with TRBJ2-7, with TRBD1 matching 10 bases. The CDR3 is 12 amino acids. The germline V gene encodes CDR1 MNHEY and CDR2 SVGAGI. With V trimmed by 8 bases and J by 5 bases, 3 bases remained unmatched. DNA for the CDR3: TGTGCCAGCCTCGGGACAGGGGACGAGCAGTACTTC. Translation: CASLGTGDEQYF.

This CDR3 reads CASRTSGTDTQYF. The CDR3 DNA reads as TGTGCCAGCAGGACCTCAGGAACAGATACGCAGTATTTT. V and J are TRBV6-5 and TRBJ2-3, with D unresolved. V gave up 6 bases and J gave up 3 bases, with 10 bases separating them. Germline V gene data show CDR1 as MNHEY and CDR2 as SVGAGI. The CDR3 loop spans 13 amino acids.

This clone came up a few times. The chain employs TRBV5-1 and TRBJ1-1, with TRBD1 identical over 7 bases. J was trimmed by 3 bases and V by 4 bases; bases with no gene match: 9. The CDR3 is made up of 15 amino acids. Germline V CDR1 and CDR2: SGHRS, YFSETQ. The CDR3 coding sequence is TGCGCCAGCAGCCACCGGACAGGAGGCGACACTGAAGCTTTCTTT. It yields the protein CASSHRTGGDTEAFF.

This chain joins TRBV5-1 and TRBJ2-2; tentatively, D is TRBD1 (7 bases). Germline CDR1 SGHRS, CDR2 YFSETQ. The CDR3 consists of 15 residues. V was shortened by 4 bases and J by 6 bases, with 16 bases between the two germline ends. CDR3 DNA: TGCGCCAGCAGCCAGGGGGGAATCTTTGCCGGGGAGCTGTTTTTT. It specifies CASSQGGIFAGELFF. The full variable domain, rest sourced from reference TRBV5-1 and TRBJ2-2, is KAGVTQTPRYLIKTRGQQVTLSCSPISGHRSVSWYQQTPGQGLQFLFEYFSETQRNKGNFPGRFSGRQFSNSRSEMNVSTLELGDSALYLCASSQGGIFAGELFFGEGSRLTVL.

The chain recombines TRBV28 with TRBJ1-5; D not resolved. This CDR3 has 13 amino acids. Trimming stripped 10 bases from V and 0 bases from J, with 10 bases between. CDR1 MDHEN and CDR2 SYDVKM come from the germline V gene. This chain's CDR3 is CATGIFSNQPQHF. For the CDR3, the DNA is TGTGCCACCGGGATTTTTAGCAATCAGCCCCAGCATTTT.

The chain combines TRBV6-6 with TRBJ2-7; 9 bases agree with TRBD1. The CDR3 is made up of 16 amino acids. Germline V gene data show CDR1 as MNHNY and CDR2 as SVGAGI (reference sequence). V shed 2 bases, J shed 2 bases, and the junction held 7 bases outside the gene matches. The CDR3 is CASSYGTGKPTYEQYF. The DNA for the CDR3 is TGTGCCAGCAGTTACGGGACAGGGAAACCCACCTACGAGCAGTACTTC.

A few counts support this clone. One end of the junction does not line up with germline, which may come from a read error. The chain combines TRBV11-2 with TRBJ1-2; D is unclear. CDR1 is SGHAT and CDR2 is FQNNGV in the germline V gene. This CDR3 has 14 amino acids. CDR3 DNA sequence: TGTGCCAGCAGCTTAGAGCGGGGTAACCATGGCTACACCTTC. This gives the protein CASSLERGNHGYTF.

This clone was detected once. The chain couples TRBV27 to TRBJ2-7, with TRBD1 matching 7 bases. V dropped 7 bases and J dropped 1; count of bases not matched to a gene: 10. Germline V gives CDR1 MNHEY, CDR2 SMNVEV (reference sequence). This CDR3 is 15 amino acids long. CDR3 residues: CASTWGTVSSYEQYF. DNA for the CDR3: TGTGCCAGCACCTGGGGGACAGTCAGTTCCTACGAGCAGTACTTC.

This clone was seen a single time. This sequence joins TRBV4-2 and TRBJ1-5, with 8 nucleotides matching TRBD1. CDR1 LGHNA and CDR2 YNFKEQ come from the germline V gene. The CDR3 contains 15 residues. V was clipped by 3 bases and J by 2 bases; unmatched bases: 3. The CDR3: CASSQGQDGNQPQHF. Here the CDR3 DNA reads TGTGCCAGCAGCCAGGGACAGGACGGCAATCAGCCCCAGCATTTT.

CDR3 in DNA: TGTGCCAGCAGCGGCGGACAGTCTAATAATTCACCCCTCCACTTT. Its protein product is CASSGGQSNNSPLHF. The chain carries TRBV9 and TRBJ1-6, with D possibly TRBD1 on 6 matching bases. Trimming took 3 bases from V and 5 from J, leaving 12 bases between them. Germline loops: CDR1 SGDLS, CDR2 YYNGEE. This CDR3 has 15 amino acids.

The chain is built from TRBV3-1 (or the pseudogene TRBV3-2) and TRBJ2-3, with 8 positions matching TRBD2. V lost 1 base to trimming and J lost 3 bases; unmatched junction nucleotides: 9. Germline CDR1 reads LGHDT; CDR2 reads YNNKEL (reference sequence). CDR3 length: 17 residues. CDR3 nucleotide sequence: TGTGCCAGCAGCCAAGGACTCCTGCGGGGGGCAACAGATACGCAGTATTTT. Protein sequence: CASSQGLLRGATDTQYF.

The chain links TRBV5-1 to TRBJ2-5; 7 nucleotides agree with TRBD2. V dropped 4 bases and J dropped 4; count of bases not matched to a gene: 10. The CDR3 is 15 residues long. The germline CDR1 and CDR2 sequences are SGHRS and YFSETQ. CDR3 loop: CASSRFPGGGETQYF. CDR3 nucleotide sequence: TGCGCCAGCAGCAGATTTCCGGGAGGTGGAGAGACCCAGTACTTC. The full variable domain, completed using reference TRBV5-1 and TRBJ2-5, is KAGVTQTPRYLIKTRGQQVTLSCSPISGHRSVSWYQQTPGQGLQFLFEYFSETQRNKGNFPGRFSGRQFSNSRSEMNVSTLELGDSALYLCASSRFPGGGETQYFGPGTRLLVL.